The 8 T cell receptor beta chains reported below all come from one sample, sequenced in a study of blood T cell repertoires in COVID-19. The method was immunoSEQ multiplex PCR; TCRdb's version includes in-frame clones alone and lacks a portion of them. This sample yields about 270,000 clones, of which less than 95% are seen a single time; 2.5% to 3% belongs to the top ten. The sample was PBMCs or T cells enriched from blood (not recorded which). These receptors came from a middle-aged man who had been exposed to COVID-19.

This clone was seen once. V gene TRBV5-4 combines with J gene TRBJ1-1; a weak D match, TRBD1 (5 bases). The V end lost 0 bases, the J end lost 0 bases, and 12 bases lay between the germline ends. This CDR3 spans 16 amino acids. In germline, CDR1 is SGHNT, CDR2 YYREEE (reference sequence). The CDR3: CASSLDRGTLNTEAFF. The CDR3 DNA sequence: TGTGCCAGCAGCTTGGATCGGGGGACCTTGAACACTGAAGCTTTCTTT.

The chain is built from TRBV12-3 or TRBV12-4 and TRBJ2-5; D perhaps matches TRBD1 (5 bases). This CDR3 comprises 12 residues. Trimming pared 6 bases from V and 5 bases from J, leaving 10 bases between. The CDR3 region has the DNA TGTGCCAGCAGCAAGACAGCGGAGACCCAGTACTTC. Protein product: CASSKTAETQYF.

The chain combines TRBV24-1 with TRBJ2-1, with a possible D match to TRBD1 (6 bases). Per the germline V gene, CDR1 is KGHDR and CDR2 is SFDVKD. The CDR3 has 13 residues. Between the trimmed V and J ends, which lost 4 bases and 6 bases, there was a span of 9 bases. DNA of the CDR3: TGTGCCACCAGTGACTCGGACAGCAATGAGCAGTTCTTC. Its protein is CATSDSDSNEQFF.

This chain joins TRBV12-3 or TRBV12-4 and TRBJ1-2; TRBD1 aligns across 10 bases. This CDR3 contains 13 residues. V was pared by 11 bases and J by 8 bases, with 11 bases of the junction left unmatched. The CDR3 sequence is CAARDRGFGGYTF. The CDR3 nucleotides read TGTGCCGCCAGGGACAGGGGATTCGGGGGCTACACCTTC.

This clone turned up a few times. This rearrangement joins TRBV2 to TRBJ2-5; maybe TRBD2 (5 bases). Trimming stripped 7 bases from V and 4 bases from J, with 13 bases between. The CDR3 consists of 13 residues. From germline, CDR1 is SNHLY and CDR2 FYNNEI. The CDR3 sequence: CASTEGRGETQYF. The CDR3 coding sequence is TGTGCCAGCACAGAGGGCCGGGGAGAGACCCAGTACTTC.

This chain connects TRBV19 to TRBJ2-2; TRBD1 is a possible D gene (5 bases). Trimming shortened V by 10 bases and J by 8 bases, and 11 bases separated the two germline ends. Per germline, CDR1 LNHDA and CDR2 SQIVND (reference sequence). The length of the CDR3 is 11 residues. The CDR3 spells CATHKGGELFF. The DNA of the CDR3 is TGTGCCACTCACAAGGGGGGGGAGCTGTTTTTT.

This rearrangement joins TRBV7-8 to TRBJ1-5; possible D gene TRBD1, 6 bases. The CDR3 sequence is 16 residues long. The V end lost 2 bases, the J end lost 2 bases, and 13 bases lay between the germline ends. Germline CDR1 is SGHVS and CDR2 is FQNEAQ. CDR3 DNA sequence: TGTGCCAGCAGCTTACCGGACAGCGTGGGCAATCAGCCCCAGCATTTT. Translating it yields CASSLPDSVGNQPQHF.

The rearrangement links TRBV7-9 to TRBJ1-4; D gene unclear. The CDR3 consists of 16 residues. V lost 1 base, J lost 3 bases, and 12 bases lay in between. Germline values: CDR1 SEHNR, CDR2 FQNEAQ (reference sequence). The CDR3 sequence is CASSLDSEFSNEKLFF. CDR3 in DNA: TGTGCCAGCAGCTTAGATAGCGAATTTTCTAATGAAAAACTGTTTTTT.